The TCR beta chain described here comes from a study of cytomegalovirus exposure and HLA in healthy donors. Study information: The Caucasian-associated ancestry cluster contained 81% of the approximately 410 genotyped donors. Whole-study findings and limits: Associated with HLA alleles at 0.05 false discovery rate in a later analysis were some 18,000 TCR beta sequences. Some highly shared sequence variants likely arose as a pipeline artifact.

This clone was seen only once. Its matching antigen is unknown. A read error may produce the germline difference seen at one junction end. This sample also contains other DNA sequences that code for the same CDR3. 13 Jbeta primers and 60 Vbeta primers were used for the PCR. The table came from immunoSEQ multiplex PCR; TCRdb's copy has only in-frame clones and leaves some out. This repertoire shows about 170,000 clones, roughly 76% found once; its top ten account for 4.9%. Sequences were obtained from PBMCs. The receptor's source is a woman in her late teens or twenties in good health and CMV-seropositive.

The CDR3 DNA is TGCGCCAGCAGCCCATTGGCGGGACAGGGGAGAGGCTACACCTTC. It codes for CASSPLAGQGRGYTF. The chain recombines TRBV5-6 with TRBJ1-2; 10 bases are shared with TRBD1. Per the germline V gene, CDR1 is SGHDT and CDR2 is YYEEEE. This CDR3 region has 15 residues.